A single sample is the source of the 30 T cell receptor beta chains below, sequenced in a study of T cells in Graves' hyperthyroidism and ophthalmopathy. TCR beta CDR3 regions were amplified from RNA transcripts. TCR CDR3 regions were first amplified by RT-PCR with HTBI primers. TCRdb called the multiplex PCR reads again in MiXCR, with one record for every CDR3 protein. The sample has around 490,000 distinct CDR3 sequences; roughly 21% are singletons. The sequenced sample was blood. The receptors derive from a man aged 35-49 years with Graves' ophthalmopathy.

This clonotype appeared a few times. The genes are TRBV5-1 and TRBJ2-7; a weak D match, TRBD2 (6 bases). Trimming shortened V by 4 bases and J by 6 bases, and 17 bases separated the two germline ends. CDR1 and CDR2 (germline): SGHRS, YFSETQ. The CDR3 contains 14 residues. CDR3 nucleotides: TGCGCCAGCAGCAGAAGTGGGGAGGTAGTCGAGCAGTACTTC. Translated, it gives CASSRSGEVVEQYF.

The chain carries TRBV5-1 and TRBJ2-1, with 15 positions matching TRBD2. The junction had 9 bases not matched to a gene; V was cut back by 4 bases and J by 7 bases. Per the germline V gene, CDR1 is SGHRS and CDR2 is YFSETQ. The CDR3 extends over 17 amino acids. CDR3 in DNA: TGCGCCAGCAGCACCGGACTAGCGGGAGGGCCGGCTAATGAGCAGTTCTTC. Protein sequence: CASSTGLAGGPANEQFF.

The sample holds a few counts of this clonotype. This sequence joins TRBV7-2 and TRBJ2-7; 12 nucleotides agree with TRBD2. The CDR3 totals 15 residues. CDR1 SGHTA and CDR2 FQGNSA come from the germline V gene. After removal of 1 base from V and 7 bases from J, the junction contained 5 bases not matched to a gene. The CDR3 is CASSLGLAGVREQYF. The CDR3 DNA is TGTGCCAGCAGCTTAGGACTAGCGGGAGTCCGGGAGCAGTACTTC.

This chain links TRBV6-1 with TRBJ1-5; 8 positions match TRBD1. Trimming removed 5 bases from V and 4 bases from J; junction bases left unmatched: 16. The germline gives CDR1 MNHNS, CDR2 SASEGT. The CDR3 covers 18 residues. Here the CDR3 reads CASSLAGLGRQGNQPQHF. Written as DNA, the CDR3 is TGTGCCAGCAGTCTGGCGGGCCTTGGGAGACAGGGGAATCAGCCCCAGCATTTT.

This clonotype was picked up many times. The chain joins TRBV11-2 to TRBJ2-3; the D gene is possibly TRBD2 (7 bases). Germline CDR1 reads SGHAT; CDR2 reads FQNNGV. CDR3 size: 16 residues. V was clipped by 6 bases and J by 6 bases, with 22 bases between them. As DNA, the CDR3 is TGTGCCAGCAGGGGGGGGGCGCGGCTTAATAGGGATACGCAGTATTTT. It yields the protein CASRGGARLNRDTQYF.

This clonotype was picked up a small number of times. The genes are TRBV6-1 and TRBJ2-7; the D gene could be TRBD1 or TRBD2 (6 bases each). CDR3 length equals 15 residues. Looked up from germline, CDR1 is MNHNS and CDR2 is SASEGT. V shed 7 bases and J shed 2 bases, with 18 bases lying between them. The CDR3 protein is CASTKQGGRPYEQYF. In DNA, the CDR3 is TGTGCCAGCACTAAACAAGGGGGGCGTCCCTACGAGCAGTACTTC.

The genes are TRBV10-1 and TRBJ1-6; D might be TRBD1 (5 bases). From germline, CDR1 is WNHNN and CDR2 SYGVQD (reference sequence). The CDR3 consists of 13 residues. Trimming cost V 6 bases and J 5 bases, with 8 bases left between them. CDR3 coding DNA: TGCGCCAGCAGAGTGACAGATAATTCACCCCTCCACTTT. It is translated as CASRVTDNSPLHF.

The chain links TRBV6-1 to TRBJ2-1, with TRBD2 matching over 7 bases. The V gene end was trimmed by 10 bases and the J gene end by 1 base; junction bases not matched to a gene: 13. The CDR3 loop spans 16 amino acids. CDR1 is MNHNS, CDR2 SASEGT, per germline. The CDR3 nucleotides are TGTGCCACCGCCCTACCGAGCGGGAAATCCTACAATGAGCAGTTCTTC. The encoded protein is CATALPSGKSYNEQFF.

This clonotype was seen many times. The V gene is TRBV2, the J gene TRBJ2-1; D possibly corresponds to TRBD2 (6 bases). CDR1 is SNHLY and CDR2 is FYNNEI in the germline V gene. The CDR3 has 14 residues. The V and J ends lost 8 bases and 7 bases respectively, with 18 bases between them. The chain's CDR3 is CASGRRGSWNEQFF. In DNA, the CDR3 is TGTGCCAGCGGACGGAGGGGATCGTGGAATGAGCAGTTCTTC.

This clonotype occurred a few times. The chain is built from TRBV7-6 and TRBJ2-5, with a possible D match to TRBD2 (6 bases). Trimming stripped 5 bases from V and 1 base from J, with 14 bases between. The CDR3 has 15 residues. Germline CDR1 reads SGHVS; CDR2 reads FNYEAQ. CDR3 protein: CASSLSGLGQETQYF. The CDR3 nucleotides are TGTGCCAGCAGCCTTAGCGGCTTGGGCCAAGAGACCCAGTACTTC.

This clonotype was observed a handful of times. V usage is TRBV18 and J usage is TRBJ2-5; D is unresolved. The V and J ends lost 6 bases and 0 bases respectively, with 14 bases between them. This CDR3 comprises 15 residues. The germline V gene has CDR1 KGHSH and CDR2 LQKENI. CDR3 DNA sequence: TGTGCCAGCTCCCCTAACCACATCTACCAAGAGACCCAGTACTTC. Translated, it gives CASSPNHIYQETQYF.

In this sample, this clonotype turned up many times. The chain uses TRBV27 and TRBJ1-6, with a possible D match to TRBD1 (5 bases). CDR3 length: 13 residues. The V gene's germline CDR1 is MNHEY and CDR2 SMNVEV (reference sequence). The V gene lost 4 bases and the J gene lost 8 bases, with 9 bases spanning the gap. CDR3 DNA sequence: TGTGCCAGCAGTTGGAGGGGTTATTCACCCCTCCACTTT. It codes for CASSWRGYSPLHF.

V usage is TRBV20-1 and J usage is TRBJ2-6; D is perhaps TRBD1 (5 bases). Per the germline V gene, CDR1 is DFQATT and CDR2 is SNEGSKA (reference sequence). The CDR3 consists of 16 residues. Trimming left V 3 bases short and J 0 bases short, with 12 bases between. Written as DNA, the CDR3 is TGCAGTGCTAGTAAGGCAGGGAACTCTGGGGCCAACGTCCTGACTTTC. Its protein is CSASKAGNSGANVLTF.

This clonotype was detected only a few times. The genes are TRBV5-1 and TRBJ2-5; weak D call: TRBD2 (5 bases). The V end lost 4 bases, the J end lost 2 bases, and 18 bases lay between the germline ends. The CDR3 length is 16 residues. Germline V gene lookup returns CDR1 SGHRS and CDR2 YFSETQ. The CDR3 loop is CASSDVRQGRQETQYF. CDR3 nucleotides: TGCGCCAGCAGCGACGTCCGGCAAGGGAGACAAGAGACCCAGTACTTC.

This clonotype was counted at least ten times. The chain combines TRBV20-1 with TRBJ2-7; tentatively, D is TRBD2 (7 bases). CDR1 is DFQATT and CDR2 is SNEGSKA in the germline V gene (reference sequence). The CDR3 spans 13 residues. V lost 4 bases and J 3 bases, leaving 13 bases between the germline ends. CDR3 in amino acids: CSAISGGGYEQYF. The CDR3 coding sequence is TGCAGTGCTATTTCGGGGGGCGGCTACGAGCAGTACTTC.

This clonotype came up many times. This rearrangement joins TRBV2 to TRBJ2-1, with D hard to call. V was cut by 7 bases and J by 6 bases, with 10 bases left in between. Germline V gene lookup returns CDR1 SNHLY and CDR2 FYNNEI. This CDR3 comprises 12 residues. This chain's CDR3 is CASKSGANEQFF. The CDR3 nucleotides read TGTGCCAGCAAGTCAGGAGCCAATGAGCAGTTCTTC.

The rearrangement links TRBV6-1 to TRBJ1-6, with D possibly being TRBD1 (6 bases). This CDR3 has 13 amino acids. Germline V gene lookup returns CDR1 MNHNS and CDR2 SASEGT. Trimming stripped 2 bases from V and 19 bases from J, with 18 bases between. CDR3: CASSEWGQDSPHF. In DNA, the CDR3 is TGTGCCAGCAGTGAATGGGGGCAGGACAGCCCTCACTTT.

This clonotype came up a few times. The DNA for the CDR3 is TGCAGTGCTAGCCCCTTTGAGGACGTTCAGTACTTC. Protein sequence: CSASPFEDVQYF. V gene TRBV20-1 combines with J gene TRBJ2-4; unclear D gene. Trimming pared 3 bases from V and 11 bases from J, leaving 14 bases between. This CDR3 comprises 12 residues. Germline CDR1 reads DFQATT; CDR2 reads SNEGSKA (reference sequence).

CDR3 residues: CASSTRRGGSSYNEQFF. The CDR3 nucleotides are TGTGCCAGCAGCACGAGGCGGGGGGGTAGCTCCTACAATGAGCAGTTCTTC. The chain couples TRBV7-2 to TRBJ2-1; 9 nucleotides agree with TRBD2. After removal of 5 bases from V and 0 bases from J, the junction contained 8 bases not matched to a gene. CDR1 SGHTA and CDR2 FQGNSA come from the germline V gene. The CDR3 totals 17 residues.

The chain uses TRBV20-1 and TRBJ2-1; the D is unclear. V was clipped by 5 bases and J by 5 bases, with 16 bases between them. Germline lookup yields CDR1 DFQATT and CDR2 SNEGSKA (reference sequence). This CDR3 comprises 14 residues. CDR3 nucleotides: TGCAGTGCTCGGCAAGCCACCCCTCACAATGAGCAGTTCTTC. This encodes CSARQATPHNEQFF.

A word on this clonotype: A much larger clone sits a single nucleotide away, making a read error possible. V is TRBV7-9 and J is TRBJ2-2; 7 bases align to TRBD1. The CDR3 contains 16 residues. CDR1 is SEHNR, CDR2 FQNEAQ, per germline (reference sequence). The CDR3 here is CAGSLNNRGIVGELFF. CDR3 sequence (DNA): TGTGCCGGCAGCTTAAACAACAGGGGAATCGTCGGGGAGCTGTTTTTT.

Many counts were recorded for this clonotype. This chain connects TRBV3-1 to TRBJ2-4; D perhaps matches TRBD1 (5 bases). CDR1 and CDR2 from the germline V gene are LGHDT and YNNKEL (reference sequence). V lost 4 bases and J lost 9, with 16 bases in between. The CDR3 contains 14 residues. The CDR3 loop reads CASSPFSSRAIQYF. In nucleotides, the CDR3 is TGTGCCAGCAGCCCCTTTTCCTCCAGGGCCATTCAGTACTTC.

In this sample, this clonotype turned up a few times. V usage is TRBV5-6 and J usage is TRBJ2-3, with 7 bases fitting TRBD2. With 4 bases clipped from V and 1 base from J, the junction kept 12 bases outside the gene matches. This CDR3 is 17 amino acids long. From germline, CDR1 is SGHDT and CDR2 YYEEEE. In DNA form, the CDR3 reads TGTGCCAGCAGCCTTATCCGGGCGGGGGACCGCACAGATACGCAGTATTTT. This encodes CASSLIRAGDRTDTQYF.

J is TRBJ2-7 and V is TRBV20-1, with D possibly being TRBD2 (5 bases). This CDR3 spans 16 amino acids. Trimming pared 1 base from V and 0 bases from J, leaving 16 bases between. The V gene's germline CDR1 is DFQATT and CDR2 SNEGSKA (reference sequence). CDR3 sequence: CSARGGLAQSSYEQYF. Here the CDR3 DNA reads TGCAGTGCTAGAGGTGGGCTAGCTCAAAGCTCCTACGAGCAGTACTTC.

This clonotype came up a few times. The V and J genes are TRBV28 and TRBJ2-3, with TRBD2 as a possible D gene (6 bases). Deletions cut 6 bases from V and 0 bases from J, with 13 bases between. CDR1 and CDR2 from the germline V gene are MDHEN and SYDVKM. This CDR3 comprises 15 residues. The CDR3 bases are TGTGCCAGCAGGGGCGGGAAGTCCAGCACAGATACGCAGTATTTT. This gives the protein CASRGGKSSTDTQYF.

This clonotype was counted ten times or more. The rearrangement uses TRBV9 and TRBJ2-3; 13 nucleotides line up with TRBD2. The CDR3 is made up of 16 amino acids. Germline CDR1 and CDR2: SGDLS and YYNGEE. V lost 6 bases to trimming and J lost 7 bases; unmatched junction nucleotides: 11. In nucleotides, the CDR3 is TGTGCCAGCACCGGCACACCGGGACTAGCGGGAAATACGCAGTATTTT. This translates into CASTGTPGLAGNTQYF.

This clonotype has a count of ten or more. The V gene is TRBV28, the J gene TRBJ2-7, with 9 positions matching TRBD2. Germline CDR1 MDHEN, CDR2 SYDVKM. The CDR3 has 15 amino acids. The ends lost 9 bases at V and 3 bases at J; junction bases unmatched: 12. The CDR3 sequence: CARCPLAGPLYEQYF. In DNA, the CDR3 is TGTGCCAGGTGCCCCCTAGCGGGACCGCTCTACGAGCAGTACTTC.

The table lists this clonotype with a few counts. V and J are TRBV4-1 and TRBJ2-7; D may match TRBD1 or TRBD2 (5 bases each). The CDR3 runs to 16 residues. The V end was cut by 5 bases, the J end by 1 base, with 18 bases between. Germline lookup yields CDR1 MGHRA and CDR2 YSYEKL. CDR3 residues: CASSRGGQGLSYEQYF. DNA of the CDR3: TGCGCCAGCAGCAGAGGCGGGCAGGGATTGTCCTACGAGCAGTACTTC.

Many counts were recorded for this clonotype. The chain couples TRBV30 to TRBJ2-5; D possibly corresponds to TRBD2 (6 bases). V was clipped by 6 bases and J by 6 bases, with 17 bases between them. Germline V gene data show CDR1 as GTSNPN and CDR2 as SVGIG (reference sequence). The CDR3 spans 13 residues. As DNA, the CDR3 is TGTGCCTGCCCGGGGACTGAATCTAAGACCCAGTACTTC. It yields the protein CACPGTESKTQYF.

This clonotype was picked up many times. The chain employs TRBV11-2 and TRBJ2-4, with 7 bases fitting TRBD1. There are 14 residues in the CDR3. Germline V gene lookup returns CDR1 SGHAT and CDR2 FQNNGV. Germline trimming cut 5 bases from V and 9 bases from J; bases unmatched to any gene: 10. CDR3 amino acids: CASSPRQGLGIQYF. CDR3 nucleotide sequence: TGTGCCAGCAGCCCGCGACAGGGTTTGGGCATTCAGTACTTC. Variable domain in full (rest from reference TRBV11-2 and TRBJ2-4): EAGVAQSPRYKIIEKRQSVAFWCNPISGHATLYWYQQILGQGPKLLIQFQNNGVVDDSQLPKDRFSAERLKGVDSTLKIQPAKLEDSAVYLCASSPRQGLGIQYFGAGTRLSVL.